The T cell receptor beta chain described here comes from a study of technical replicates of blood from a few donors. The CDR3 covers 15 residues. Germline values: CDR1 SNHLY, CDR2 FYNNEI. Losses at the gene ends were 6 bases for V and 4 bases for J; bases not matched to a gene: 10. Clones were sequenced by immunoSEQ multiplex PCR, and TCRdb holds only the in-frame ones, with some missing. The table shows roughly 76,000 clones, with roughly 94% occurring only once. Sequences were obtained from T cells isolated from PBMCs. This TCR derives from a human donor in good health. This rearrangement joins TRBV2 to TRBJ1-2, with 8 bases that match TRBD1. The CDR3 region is CASRGGDRKSYGYTF. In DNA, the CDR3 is TGTGCCAGCAGAGGAGGGGACAGGAAAAGCTATGGCTACACCTTC. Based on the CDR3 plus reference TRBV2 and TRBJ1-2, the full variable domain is EPEVTQTPSHQVTQMGQEVILRCVPISNHLYFYWYRQILGQKVEFLVSFYNNEISEKSEIFDDQFSVERPDGSNFTLKIRSTKLEDSAMYFCASRGGDRKSYGYTFGSGTRLTVV.